Shown below are 3 T cell receptor beta chains from a single sample sequenced in a study of CD8 T cells in ankylosing spondylitis. Each CDR3 protein gets one entry after TCRdb re-called the 5' RACE reads with MiXCR. The sample lists just under 350,000 distinct CDR3 sequences, around 15% seen once, with 1.1% in the top ten. Sample: blood, either unsorted or a sorted T cell fraction (not recorded which). The receptors originated from a male donor with ankylosing spondylitis or in good health (not recorded which).

This rearrangement joins TRBV7-3 to TRBJ2-3, with 8 bases lining up with TRBD2. The CDR3 spans 18 residues. The germline V gene encodes CDR1 SGHTA and CDR2 FQGTGA. The V segment lost 0 bases and the J segment 2 bases; nucleotides outside the gene matches: 10. In DNA, the CDR3 is TGTGCCAGCAGCTTAACGTTATGGACTAGCCGATCCACAGATACGCAGTATTTT. Protein product: CASSLTLWTSRSTDTQYF.

This clonotype was seen a handful of times. V is TRBV12-3 or TRBV12-4 and J is TRBJ2-6; TRBD1 matches 9 bases. Trimming took 4 bases from V and 0 from J; bases not matched to a gene: 4. The CDR3 length is 17 residues. CDR3 loop: CASSSTGGSSGANVLTF. The CDR3 bases are TGTGCCAGCAGTTCGACAGGGGGGAGCTCTGGGGCCAACGTCCTGACTTTC.

This clonotype was seen only a few times. This chain links TRBV12-3 or TRBV12-4 with TRBJ2-2, with D perhaps TRBD1 or TRBD2 (6 bases each). The ends were cut back, 5 bases at V and 7 bases at J, with 17 bases in the middle. CDR3 length equals 15 residues. CDR3 sequence (DNA): TGTGCCAGCAGTCCCTCCAGGGGTAGCGGCGGGGAGCTGTTTTTT. Protein product: CASSPSRGSGGELFF.